This T cell receptor beta chain was identified in a study of blood T cell repertoires in COVID-19. In the authors' methods: Nucleated cell number was recorded as an estimate derived from reference gene primer amplification. Only in-frame clones appear in the TCRdb table, and some are missing; sequencing was by immunoSEQ multiplex PCR. That table is the source of V, J and clone size, and D and trimming were worked out from the DNA. There are some 290,000 clones in the sample; around 87% occur only once, and about 1% lies in the top ten. The CDR3 has 15 residues. In germline, CDR1 is MNHNY, CDR2 SVGAGI (reference sequence). The ends lost 0 bases at V and 4 bases at J; junction bases unmatched: 5. Seattle-derived patients entered the study during active infection and were followed longitudinally.

This chain links TRBV6-6 with TRBJ2-5, with 7 bases identical to TRBD2. This sequence originates from a woman between 40 and 50 years old with COVID-19, enrolled during active disease. Sequencing was done on a sample of peripheral blood. This CDR3 reads CASSYSTSVRETQYF. As DNA, the CDR3 is TGTGCCAGCAGTTACTCTACTAGCGTGCGAGAGACCCAGTACTTC.